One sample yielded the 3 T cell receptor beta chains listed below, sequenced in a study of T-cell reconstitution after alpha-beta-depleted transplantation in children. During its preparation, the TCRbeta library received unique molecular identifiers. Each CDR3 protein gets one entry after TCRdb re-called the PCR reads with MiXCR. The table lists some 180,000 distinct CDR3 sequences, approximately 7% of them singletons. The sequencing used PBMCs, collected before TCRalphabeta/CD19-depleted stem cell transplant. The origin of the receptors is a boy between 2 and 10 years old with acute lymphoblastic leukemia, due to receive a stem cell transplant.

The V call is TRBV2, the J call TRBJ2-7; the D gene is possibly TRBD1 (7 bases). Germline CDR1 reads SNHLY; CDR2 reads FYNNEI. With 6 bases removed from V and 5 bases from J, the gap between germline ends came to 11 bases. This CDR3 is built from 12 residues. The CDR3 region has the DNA TGTGCCAGCAGCGCGGGACAGAACGAGCAGTACTTC. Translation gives CASSAGQNEQYF.

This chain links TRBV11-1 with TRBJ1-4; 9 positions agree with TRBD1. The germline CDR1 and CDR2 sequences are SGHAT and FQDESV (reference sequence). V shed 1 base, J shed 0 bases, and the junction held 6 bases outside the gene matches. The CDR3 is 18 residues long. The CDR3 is CASSLVGTGTTTNEKLFF. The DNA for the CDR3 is TGTGCCAGCAGCTTAGTCGGGACAGGGACCACAACTAATGAAAAACTGTTTTTT.

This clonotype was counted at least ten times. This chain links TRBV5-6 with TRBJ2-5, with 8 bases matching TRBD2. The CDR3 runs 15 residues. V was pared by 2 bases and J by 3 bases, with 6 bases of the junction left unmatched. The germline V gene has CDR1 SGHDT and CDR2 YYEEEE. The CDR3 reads CASSFGLARKETQYF. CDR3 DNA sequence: TGTGCCAGCAGCTTCGGACTAGCTCGGAAAGAGACCCAGTACTTC.